Below, 8 T cell receptor beta chains from the same sample are listed, as sequenced in a study of tumor and adjacent non-tumor tissue in lung cancer. The template was RNA from unsorted bulk tissue. The library came from three nested PCR rounds adapted from ARM-PCR protocols. TCRdb re-called the multiplex PCR reads with MiXCR, one entry per CDR3 protein. The profile covers about 93,000 distinct CDR3 sequences, with approximately 65% appearing a single time and 18% taken by the ten largest. The sequencing sample was made of lung tumor tissue. The receptors shown here come from a man between 60 and 70 years old with non-small cell lung cancer.

The V and J genes are TRBV6-1 and TRBJ1-5; unclear D gene. CDR3 length: 14 amino acids. Trimming took 10 bases from V and 7 from J, leaving 20 bases between them. Germline-derived CDR1 and CDR2 are MNHNS and SASEGT. CDR3 DNA: TGTGCCAACAGCCGGGCCGGAGGAAAGCAGCCCCAGCATTTT. It yields the protein CANSRAGGKQPQHF.

For this clonotype: A read error is likely, as this CDR3 ends without the conserved phenylalanine or tryptophan. This chain uses TRBV11-3 with TRBJ2-1, with D uncertain. This CDR3 has 15 residues. Germline V CDR1 and CDR2: SGHNT, YENEEA. This chain's CDR3 is CASTLRTASYNEQFL. The CDR3 DNA reads as TGTGCCAGCACCTTACGAACGGCCTCCTACAATGAGCAGTTCCTC.

Concerning this clonotype: Because it lacks the conserved phenylalanine or tryptophan at the end, this CDR3 is likely a read error. V usage is TRBV20-1 and J usage is TRBJ2-3; 9 bases line up with TRBD1. Germline V gene lookup returns CDR1 DFQATT and CDR2 SNEGSKA (reference sequence). There are 13 residues in the CDR3. This CDR3 reads CSAGGTGPDTQYS. The DNA for the CDR3 is TGCAGTGCTGGAGGGACAGGGCCAGATACACAGTATTCT.

Points on this clonotype: At one boundary the junction diverges from the germline segment, which might be a read error. This rearrangement joins TRBV29-1 to TRBJ2-5, with D possibly being TRBD2 (5 bases). Germline V gives CDR1 SQVTM, CDR2 ANQGSEA. The CDR3 sequence is 14 residues long. The CDR3 is CSVISIGSQETQYF. For the CDR3, the DNA is TGTAGCGTTATTAGCATTGGTAGCCAAGAGACCCAGTACTTC.

Of note for this clonotype: A junction boundary mismatches the germline segment, possibly from a read error. This chain joins TRBV6-6 and TRBJ1-5, with unresolved D. This CDR3 is 14 amino acids long. CDR1 is MNHNY, CDR2 SVGAGI, per germline (reference sequence). Written as DNA, the CDR3 is TGTACCAACAGTATCCGAGATGGCAATCAGCCCCTGCATTTT. Its protein product is CTNSIRDGNQPLHF.

Comment on this clonotype: Germline is not matched at one junction end, which may reflect a read error. J is TRBJ1-2 and V is TRBV29-1; TRBD1 might be the D (5 bases). This CDR3 has 15 amino acids. Germline V CDR1 and CDR2: SQVTM, ANQGSEA. CDR3 region: CSVEDRGSRLYGCTF. The CDR3 region has the DNA TGCAGCGTTGAAGATCGGGGCAGCCGCCTCTATGGCTGCACCTTC.

As to this clonotype: This sequence may be a read error, since a much larger clone differs from it by one base. The CDR3 loop reads CASSPQGVETHYF. The CDR3 region has the DNA TGTGCCAGCAGCCCGCAGGGTGTAGAGACCCACTACTTC. This rearrangement joins TRBV7-9 to TRBJ2-5, with D perhaps TRBD1 (5 bases). The CDR3 totals 13 residues. Germline V gene data show CDR1 as SEHNR and CDR2 as FQNEAQ (reference sequence). Based on the CDR3 plus reference TRBV7-9 and TRBJ2-5, the full variable domain is DTGVSQNPRHKITKRGQNVTFRCDPISEHNRLYWYRQTLGQGPEFLTYFQNEAQLEKSRLLSDRFSAERPKGSFSTLEIQRTEQGDSAMYLCASSPQGVETHYFGPGTRLLVL.

Only one count was recorded for this clonotype. The DNA is left out, because the CDR3 cannot be placed on it with certainty; the CDR3 is given as TCRdb lists it. V is TRBV6-1 and J is TRBJ1-2; the table assigns TRBD1, which was not confirmed against the DNA. Inclusive of both ends, the CDR3 amounts to 15 amino acids. Germline CDR1 is MNHNS and CDR2 is SASEGT. The CDR3 is CVNSERGDIHYGCTF.